The sequence of this T cell receptor (beta chain) was determined in a study of yellow fever vaccine responses in identical twins. Each CDR3 protein is one row after TCRdb ran MiXCR on the RT-PCR reads. The sample yields around 2,500 distinct CDR3 sequences, approximately 82% seen once. The CDR3 is 15 residues long. J gave up 4 bases and V 0 bases, and 3 bases lay outside the gene matches. The V gene's germline CDR1 is LGHNA and CDR2 YNFKEQ. This receptor was taken from a female donor who received the yellow fever vaccine. Sequenced here: T cells from blood (PBMCs), unsorted or a sorted subset (not recorded which), sampled before or after yellow fever vaccination (not recorded which). V is TRBV4-2 and J is TRBJ2-1, with 7 nucleotides matching TRBD2. The CDR3 nucleotides read TGTGCCAGCAGCCAAGACCTAGCGGAGTACAATGAGCAGTTCTTC. Its translation: CASSQDLAEYNEQFF.